This T cell receptor beta chain was found in a study of cytomegalovirus exposure and HLA in healthy donors. Study results and caveats: As a later analysis revealed, most CMV-associated TCR beta chains appeared HLA-restricted. It was only CMV serostatus that was available as immune exposure information. Per a prior analysis, the majority of TCR beta V segments were productive roughly 87% or roughly 30% of the time.

Primers: 60 Vbeta forward and 13 Jbeta reverse. This table comes from immunoSEQ multiplex PCR, and its TCRdb copy is limited to in-frame clones, with some not included. The sample includes about 140,000 clones, approximately 70% of them seen just once. Trimming at V came to 2 bases and at J to 6 bases, leaving 9 bases not matched to a gene. Germline CDR1 and CDR2: MDHEN and SYDVKM. There are 16 residues in the CDR3. For this clone: The antigen remains unidentified.

This clonotype was sampled from a human donor in good health. Sequencing used PBMCs. The chain is built from TRBV28 and TRBJ1-5; 8 bases map to TRBD1. The CDR3 DNA follows: TGTGCCAGCAGTTTAGGGTGGGGACAGGCGGGTCAGCCCCAGCATTTT. Protein product: CASSLGWGQAGQPQHF.